Listed here are 32 T cell receptor beta chains from one sample, sequenced in a study of blood T cell repertoires in COVID-19. The data were produced by immunoSEQ multiplex PCR, yet TCRdb's version contains in-frame clones alone and is incomplete. The top ten clones hold around 3.4% of a sample with over 200,000 clones, 70% to 80% of them seen once. The sequenced material came from peripheral blood. These TCRs come from a woman of 80 years or more with acute or convalescent COVID-19.

CDR3 loop: CASSDPRQGQAGELFF. For the CDR3, the DNA is TGTGCCAGCAGCGACCCGAGACAGGGCCAGGCCGGGGAGCTGTTTTTT. This chain joins TRBV7-9 and TRBJ2-2; 7 positions match TRBD1. The germline gives CDR1 SEHNR, CDR2 FQNEAQ (reference sequence). The CDR3 runs to 16 residues. V was clipped by 5 bases and J by 6 bases; unmatched bases: 12.

The V and J genes are TRBV11-2 and TRBJ1-1; D is uncertain. The germline CDR1 and CDR2 sequences are SGHAT and FQNNGV. V lost 4 bases, J lost 0 bases, and 9 bases lay in between. The CDR3 totals 14 residues. The CDR3 nucleotides are TGTGCCAGCAGCTCCACAACTATGAACACTGAAGCTTTCTTT. Its protein is CASSSTTMNTEAFF.

This chain links TRBV7-9 with TRBJ2-3, with 8 bases fitting TRBD2. This CDR3 region has 14 residues. Germline V gives CDR1 SEHNR, CDR2 FQNEAQ (reference sequence). Trimming removed 3 bases from V and 6 bases from J; junction bases left unmatched: 5. CDR3 nucleotide sequence: TGTGCCAGCAGCTTGGCGGGGGGAAGGGATACGCAGTATTTT. Protein product: CASSLAGGRDTQYF.

This clone was recorded a few times. As DNA, the CDR3 is TGTGCCAGCAGTGGGGCGGAGGCCCACAAACGGTACGAGCAGTACTTC. Translating it yields CASSGAEAHKRYEQYF. This chain joins TRBV2 and TRBJ2-7; D is possibly TRBD2 (5 bases). Germline-derived CDR1 and CDR2 are SNHLY and FYNNEI. V lost 4 bases and J lost 4, with 20 bases in between. This CDR3 has 16 amino acids. The full variable domain, its missing parts supplied by reference TRBV2 and TRBJ2-7, is EPEVTQTPSHQVTQMGQEVILRCVPISNHLYFYWYRQILGQKVEFLVSFYNNEISEKSEIFDDQFSVERPDGSNFTLKIRSTKLEDSAMYFCASSGAEAHKRYEQYFGPGTRLTVT.

Worth noting for this clone: Sequence at one end of the junction differs from germline and may be a read error. This sequence joins TRBV6-1 and TRBJ1-3, with TRBD1 matching over 10 bases. The germline CDR1 and CDR2 sequences are MNHNS and SASEGT. The CDR3 is 14 residues long. DNA for the CDR3: TGTGCCAGCAGTGAACCGGGACAGGGGAATAGAGGGGACTTT. Translating it yields CASSEPGQGNRGDF.

V usage is TRBV12-3 or TRBV12-4 and J usage is TRBJ1-1; weak D call: TRBD1 (5 bases). This CDR3 region has 11 residues. The ends were cut back, 4 bases at V and 10 bases at J, with 10 bases in the middle. DNA for the CDR3: TGTGCCAGCAGTTCAGGGTATAGAGCTTTCTTT. Its protein is CASSSGYRAFF.

V is TRBV3-1 (or the pseudogene TRBV3-2) and J is TRBJ1-2, with no clear D. Germline V gives CDR1 LGHDT, CDR2 YNNKEL (reference sequence). Trimming shortened V by 4 bases and J by 7 bases, and 25 bases separated the two germline ends. The length of the CDR3 is 17 residues. CDR3 DNA: TGTGCCAGCAGCCTTAACCAAGAGTTCCCCTCCGGGAGTGGCTACACCTTC. Translating it yields CASSLNQEFPSGSGYTF.

The gene calls are TRBV2 and TRBJ1-6; 7 bases are a match to TRBD1. The CDR3 has 15 amino acids. Trimming took 6 bases from V and 5 from J; bases not matched to a gene: 7. Germline V gene sequence: CDR1 SNHLY, CDR2 FYNNEI. CDR3 protein: CASRRLTGHNSPLHF. DNA of the CDR3: TGTGCCAGCAGAAGGTTGACAGGGCATAATTCACCCCTCCACTTT.

This clone was found once. The sample has other DNA sequences that encode this CDR3 too. V gene TRBV18 combines with J gene TRBJ2-7; 11 nucleotides match TRBD1. The germline V gene has CDR1 KGHSH and CDR2 LQKENI. The trim removed 3 bases at V and 4 bases at J, leaving 2 bases unmatched. This CDR3 has 14 residues. The CDR3 DNA follows: TGTGCCAGCTCACCCGGGACAGGGGGATACGAGCAGTACTTC. Its translation is CASSPGTGGYEQYF.

V usage is TRBV18 and J usage is TRBJ1-2; possible D gene TRBD1, 6 bases. The V end lost 4 bases, the J end lost 4 bases, and 19 bases lay between the germline ends. The CDR3 is 16 amino acids. Germline V gene data show CDR1 as KGHSH and CDR2 as LQKENI. Here the CDR3 reads CASSLGTPLEFYGYTF. The CDR3 nucleotides are TGTGCCAGCTCACTGGGGACACCCCTCGAGTTCTATGGCTACACCTTC.

This chain joins TRBV29-1 and TRBJ2-1, with 8 bases aligning to TRBD2. The germline V gene encodes CDR1 SQVTM and CDR2 ANQGSEA. Losses at the gene ends were 7 bases for V and 4 bases for J; bases not matched to a gene: 6. This CDR3 contains 13 residues. This chain's CDR3 is CSAPSGGYNEQFF. The CDR3 DNA sequence: TGCAGCGCCCCCAGCGGGGGTTACAATGAGCAGTTCTTC.

This sequence joins TRBV7-2 and TRBJ2-7; a possible D gene is TRBD1 (6 bases). The CDR3 consists of 16 residues. Germline V gene sequence: CDR1 SGHTA, CDR2 FQGNSA. V lost 6 bases to trimming and J lost 2 bases, with 20 bases between them. The CDR3 DNA follows: TGTGCCAGCAGGACCACAGGGTTTGCTGGCACCTACGAGCAGTACTTC. As protein: CASRTTGFAGTYEQYF.

The rearrangement joins TRBV7-2 to TRBJ1-1; D not resolved. V was cut by 4 bases and J by 0 bases, with 15 bases left in between. The CDR3 runs to 16 residues. Per the germline V gene, CDR1 is SGHTA and CDR2 is FQGNSA. The CDR3, as DNA: TGTGCCAGCAGCTCCTCCTATACGGGAATGAACACTGAAGCTTTCTTT. It codes for CASSSSYTGMNTEAFF.

Notes on this clone: Germline and junction disagree at one end, which may indicate a read error. Additional DNA sequences in this sample encode the identical CDR3. The rearrangement uses TRBV5-1 and TRBJ2-2; 7 nucleotides agree with TRBD2. Germline values: CDR1 SGHRS, CDR2 YFSETQ. The CDR3 covers 14 residues. As DNA, the CDR3 is TGCGCCAGCAGTAGGGTAGCGGGCGCCGGGGAACTGTTTTTT. Translating gives CASSRVAGAGELFF.

Remarks on this clone: The same CDR3 can be traced to other DNA sequences in this sample. The chain has TRBV2 and TRBJ1-1, with D tentatively TRBD1 (6 bases). The ends were cut back, 5 bases at V and 2 bases at J, with 9 bases in the middle. Germline V lookup: CDR1 SNHLY, CDR2 FYNNEI. The CDR3 totals 13 residues. CDR3 protein: CASSQQGNTEAFF. Here the CDR3 DNA reads TGTGCCAGCAGTCAACAGGGAAACACTGAAGCTTTCTTT.

The chain recombines TRBV20-1 with TRBJ1-4; D not resolved. The V end lost 3 bases, the J end lost 3 bases, and 14 bases lay between the germline ends. CDR1 DFQATT and CDR2 SNEGSKA come from the germline V gene (reference sequence). The CDR3 is made up of 15 amino acids. The CDR3 DNA reads as TGCAGTGCTAGTCCTCAACATGGAGCTAATGAAAAACTGTTTTTT. Its translation is CSASPQHGANEKLFF.

The chain is built from TRBV7-9 and TRBJ1-3; TRBD1 is a possible D gene (6 bases). V shed 3 bases and J shed 3 bases, with 12 bases lying between them. This CDR3 has 15 residues. The germline gives CDR1 SEHNR, CDR2 FQNEAQ (reference sequence). The CDR3 nucleotides are TGTGCCAGCAGCTTCGGGGGGGCGGATGGAAACACCATATATTTT. This encodes CASSFGGADGNTIYF.

The chain has TRBV5-1 and TRBJ2-7; TRBD2 matches 13 bases. The germline V gene encodes CDR1 SGHRS and CDR2 YFSETQ. The CDR3 has 16 amino acids. V trimming: 0 bases; J trimming: 2 bases; junction bases outside the gene matches: 2. This CDR3 reads CASSLEGTSGAYEQYF. In nucleotides, the CDR3 is TGCGCCAGCAGCTTGGAAGGGACTAGCGGGGCCTACGAGCAGTACTTC.

V and J are TRBV5-1 and TRBJ1-2; 8 bases agree with TRBD1. The CDR3 has 14 amino acids. With 4 bases clipped from V and 3 bases from J, the junction kept 5 bases outside the gene matches. Germline V gene data show CDR1 as SGHRS and CDR2 as YFSETQ. The CDR3: CASSPGQVDYGYTF. The DNA for the CDR3 is TGCGCCAGCAGCCCGGGACAGGTGGACTATGGCTACACCTTC.

In this sample, this clone turned up a few times. V is TRBV19 and J is TRBJ1-3; tentatively, D is TRBD1 (5 bases). Between the trimmed V and J ends, which lost 5 bases and 0 bases, there was a span of 11 bases. The CDR3 length is 15 residues. Germline loops: CDR1 LNHDA, CDR2 SQIVND (reference sequence). This CDR3 reads CASSAGPFSGNTIYF. The CDR3 DNA sequence: TGTGCCAGTAGTGCAGGGCCATTCTCTGGAAACACCATATATTTT.

V is TRBV2 and J is TRBJ2-1; weak D call: TRBD2 (6 bases). V was clipped by 2 bases and J by 9 bases, with 14 bases between them. The germline V gene encodes CDR1 SNHLY and CDR2 FYNNEI. This CDR3 is built from 14 residues. The CDR3 DNA reads TGTGCCAGCAGTGAATTGCTAGCGCTTAGTGAGCAGTTCTTC. Protein sequence: CASSELLALSEQFF. The whole variable domain, filled in from reference TRBV2 and TRBJ2-1, reads EPEVTQTPSHQVTQMGQEVILRCVPISNHLYFYWYRQILGQKVEFLVSFYNNEISEKSEIFDDQFSVERPDGSNFTLKIRSTKLEDSAMYFCASSELLALSEQFFGPGTRLTVL.

This clone has a single count. This sequence joins TRBV5-4 and TRBJ2-3, with a tentative D call TRBD1 (6 bases). CDR3 length: 13 amino acids. V dropped 0 bases and J dropped 5 bases, with 7 bases sitting between them. The V gene's germline CDR1 is SGHNT and CDR2 YYREEE (reference sequence). The CDR3 DNA reads as TGTGCCAGCAGCTTGGGGACAGAAGATACGCAGTATTTT. Protein sequence: CASSLGTEDTQYF.

This clone was seen only a few times. J is TRBJ1-1 and V is TRBV11-1, with 9 bases matching TRBD1. The CDR3 consists of 15 residues. Losses at the gene ends were 3 bases for V and 8 bases for J; bases not matched to a gene: 10. Germline V CDR1 and CDR2: SGHAT, FQDESV (reference sequence). The CDR3 loop reads CASSLGQGFSKEAFF. In DNA, the CDR3 is TGTGCCAGCAGCTTGGGACAGGGCTTTTCAAAGGAAGCTTTCTTT.

The rearrangement uses TRBV28 and TRBJ1-2, with 8 bases matching TRBD1. After removal of 5 bases from V and 4 bases from J, the junction contained 9 bases not matched to a gene. Per germline, CDR1 MDHEN and CDR2 SYDVKM. The CDR3 extends over 15 amino acids. The CDR3 here is CASSRQGAGRYGYTF. Written as DNA, the CDR3 is TGTGCCAGCAGTCGCCAGGGGGCCGGGCGCTATGGCTACACCTTC.

The chain combines TRBV27 with TRBJ1-2; possibly TRBD1 for D (6 bases). Trimming shortened V by 6 bases and J by 4 bases, and 12 bases separated the two germline ends. Per germline, CDR1 MNHEY and CDR2 SMNVEV (reference sequence). CDR3 length: 13 residues. CDR3 sequence: CASSRTESYGYTF. The CDR3 DNA is TGTGCCAGCAGCCGGACAGAGTCCTATGGCTACACCTTC.

J is TRBJ2-2 and V is TRBV14; no reliable D call. V was cut by 1 base and J by 5 bases, with 5 bases left in between. Germline CDR1 SGHDN, CDR2 FVKESK. This CDR3 has 13 amino acids. The CDR3 region is CASSQVETGELFF. The CDR3 DNA reads TGTGCCAGCAGCCAAGTGGAGACCGGGGAGCTGTTTTTT. The full variable domain, completed using reference TRBV14 and TRBJ2-2, is EAGVTQFPSHSVIEKGQTVTLRCDPISGHDNLYWYRRVMGKEIKFLLHFVKESKQDESGMPNNRFLAERTGGTYSTLKVQPAELEDSGVYFCASSQVETGELFFGEGSRLTVL.

V usage is TRBV11-2 and J usage is TRBJ1-4; 8 positions agree with TRBD1. Per the germline V gene, CDR1 is SGHAT and CDR2 is FQNNGV. With V trimmed by 1 base and J by 6 bases, 7 bases remained unmatched. The CDR3 contains 16 residues. The CDR3 region has the DNA TGTGCCAGCAGCTTAGGGGTCAGGGGGCTGTATGAAAAACTGTTTTTT. Its translation is CASSLGVRGLYEKLFF.

V is TRBV7-9 and J is TRBJ1-1, with 9 nucleotides matching TRBD1. CDR1 is SEHNR, CDR2 FQNEAQ, per germline (reference sequence). CDR3 size: 14 residues. Trimming took 5 bases from V and 10 from J; bases not matched to a gene: 11. The CDR3 loop is CASSPTGGSLGAFF. The CDR3 region has the DNA TGTGCCAGCAGCCCTACAGGGGGCTCTTTGGGAGCTTTCTTT.

The rearrangement joins TRBV4-2 to TRBJ2-7; a weak D match, TRBD1 (6 bases). The length of the CDR3 is 13 residues. Looked up from germline, CDR1 is LGHNA and CDR2 is YNFKEQ. V lost 0 bases, J lost 6 bases, and 9 bases lay in between. CDR3 nucleotides: TGTGCCAGCAGCCAAGAGGACAGATCCGAGCAGTACTTC. Translating it yields CASSQEDRSEQYF.

V usage is TRBV5-4 and J usage is TRBJ1-1, with 7 bases identical to TRBD1. J gave up 6 bases and V 0 bases, and 5 bases lay outside the gene matches. The CDR3 extends over 14 amino acids. Germline lookup yields CDR1 SGHNT and CDR2 YYREEE (reference sequence). CDR3 residues: CASSLEGAFAEAFF. The DNA of the CDR3 is TGTGCCAGCAGCTTGGAGGGGGCGTTCGCTGAAGCTTTCTTT.

The chain recombines TRBV3-1 (or the pseudogene TRBV3-2) with TRBJ1-3; 7 nucleotides agree with TRBD1. Germline CDR1 reads LGHDT; CDR2 reads YNNKEL (reference sequence). The CDR3 is 15 amino acids. J gave up 3 bases and V 3 bases, and 5 bases lay outside the gene matches. CDR3: CASSQTGYYGNTIYF. The CDR3 coding sequence is TGTGCCAGCAGCCAGACAGGGTATTATGGAAACACCATATATTTT.

The rearrangement links TRBV7-2 to TRBJ1-6, with 8 bases fitting TRBD1. The junction had 5 bases not matched to a gene; V was cut back by 3 bases and J by 7 bases. Germline values: CDR1 SGHTA, CDR2 FQGNSA. This CDR3 spans 15 amino acids. Written as DNA, the CDR3 is TGTGCCAGCAGCTTCTACAGGGGGATAAATTCACCCCTCCACTTT. Its protein product is CASSFYRGINSPLHF.